These T cell receptor beta chains were read from a single sample in a study of graft-versus-host responses after intestinal transplantation. The assay was immunoSEQ multiplex PCR, and TCRdb's table has in-frame clones only and misses some. The table lists roughly 130,000 clones, approximately 91% of them singletons. For these TCRs, the target antigens are not known. The material was unstimulated CD4+ T cells sorted from spleen or lymph node cells, obtained before intestinal transplant. These receptors came from a human donor who received an intestinal transplant. CDR3s include the opening cysteine and the closing phenylalanine or tryptophan. Each record gives: D gene, J gene, clone size, V gene, CDR3 DNA, CDR3 protein. A D gene is named only where the DNA matches it firmly. Some rows have no size entry. The others give once, few or many, or a class for an expanded clone.

-,TRBJ1-1,few,TRBV19,TGTGCCAGTAACCCGACAGGGAACACTGAAGCTTTCTTT,CASNPTGNTEAFF
-,TRBJ2-1,once,TRBV2,TGTGCCAGCAGTGAACATTCACTCCGCGATGAGCAGTTCTTC,CASSEHSLRDEQFF
TRBD2,TRBJ2-5,-,TRBV7-6,TGTGCCAGCAGCTTAAGGGGACTAGCGGGAAAAGAGACCCAGTACTTC,CASSLRGLAGKETQYF
-,TRBJ2-1,-,TRBV7-8,TGTGCCAGCAGCTTAGCTTTGCGGGAGCAGTTCTTC,CASSLALREQFF
-,TRBJ1-2,-,TRBV28,TGTGCCAGCAGTTCCGGGGTTCAGAATGGCTACACCTTC,CASSSGVQNGYTF
-,TRBJ2-3,-,TRBV14,TGTGCCAGCAGCCAAGCCTCGTGGGCGGTTAGCACAGATACGCAGTATTTT,CASSQASWAVSTDTQYF
-,TRBJ1-1,-,TRBV4-1,TGCGCCAGCAGCCAAGCCCTCGTTCTGGGGGGCCGGAGCACTGAAGCTTTCTTT,CASSQALVLGGRSTEAFF
-,TRBJ2-2,-,TRBV19,TGTGCCAGCTCCCTTGGCACCGGGGAGCTGTTTTTT,CASSLGTGELFF
-,TRBJ2-7,once,TRBV7-2,TGTGCCAGCAGCTCTATCGGGATCTACGAGCAGTACTTC,CASSSIGIYEQYF
-,TRBJ1-2,-,TRBV4-1,TGCGCCAGCAGCCAAGAATCCTCGGCAGGGACTAACTATGGCTACACCTTC,CASSQESSAGTNYGYTF
-,TRBJ2-2,-,TRBV7-2,TGTGCCAGCAGCTGGGGCGGGGCACTCGGGGACACCGGGGAGCTGTTTTTT,CASSWGGALGDTGELFF
TRBD1,TRBJ1-6,once,TRBV13,TGTGCCAGCAGCCTCAACCGGGACAGAGATAATTCACCCCTCCACTTT,CASSLNRDRDNSPLHF
TRBD1,TRBJ1-1,-,TRBV7-9,TGTGCCAGCAGCTTGGATAGAGACAGGGGGCGGGGTACTGAAGCTTTCTTT,CASSLDRDRGRGTEAFF
TRBD2,TRBJ2-7,-,TRBV5-5,TGTGCCAGCAGCTTCTTAGCGGGATTCTCCTACGAGCAGTACTTC,CASSFLAGFSYEQYF
-,TRBJ2-7,-,TRBV4-1,TGCGCCAGCAGCCAAGGGTCCCTAGGAGTTGGGGAGCAGTACTTC,CASSQGSLGVGEQYF
TRBD1,TRBJ2-2,-,TRBV5-8,TGTGCCAGCAGACCATCCGGGACAGGGAAAACCGGGGAGCTGTTTTTT,CASRPSGTGKTGELFF
-,TRBJ2-7,once,TRBV28,TGTGCCAGCGTCCAGACAGCGTCTTCCTACGAGCAGTACTTC,CASVQTASSYEQYF
-,TRBJ2-2,-,TRBV25-1,TGTGCCAGCAGTGAATTAGGGCAGGGGACCGGGGAGCTGTTTTTT,CASSELGQGTGELFF
TRBD2,TRBJ2-7,-,TRBV7-3,TGTGCCAGCAGCACTACGACAGGAAGACTAGCGGCAGGCTCCTACGAGCAGTACTTC,CASSTTTGRLAAGSYEQYF
TRBD2,TRBJ2-1,-,TRBV14,TGTGCCAGCAGCCCACCTCAGCGGGGGGCCAATGAGCAGTTCTTC,CASSPPQRGANEQFF
TRBD1,TRBJ2-2,-,TRBV30,TGTGCCTGGAGGGGTCAGGGGGCCGGGGAGCTGTTTTTT,CAWRGQGAGELFF
TRBD1,TRBJ2-3,-,TRBV27,TGTGCCAGCAGTTCCTACCGGGACAGGGGGCTTGAGGGCCCAGATACGCAGTATTTT,CASSSYRDRGLEGPDTQYF
-,TRBJ2-3,-,TRBV11-2,TGTGCCAGCAGCGCGGACTGGAGTACTAGCACAGATACGCAGTATTTT,CASSADWSTSTDTQYF
-,TRBJ1-3,-,TRBV5-6,TGTGCCAGCAGCCTGGGCCCCTCTGGAAACACCATATATTTT,CASSLGPSGNTIYF
TRBD2,TRBJ2-3,-,TRBV7-9,TGTGCCAGCAGCTTACAGCGGGAGTACACAGATACGCAGTATTTT,CASSLQREYTDTQYF
-,TRBJ2-5,-,TRBV18,TGTGCCAGCTCACCCTCGCGTGTGGGAGTACAGGAGACCCAGTACTTC,CASSPSRVGVQETQYF
-,TRBJ2-7,-,TRBV11-2,TGTGCCAGCAGCTCCCTGAGGGGATACGAGCAGTACTTC,CASSSLRGYEQYF
TRBD1,TRBJ2-4,-,TRBV5-6,TGTGCCAGCAGCTTGAACAGGGGGCTACAAGCCAAAAACATTCAGTACTTC,CASSLNRGLQAKNIQYF
TRBD2,TRBJ2-7,-,TRBV7-2,TGTGCCAGCACGACTAGCGGGAGGTTTGAGCAGTACTTC,CASTTSGRFEQYF
-,TRBJ2-1,once,TRBV6-9,TGTGCCAGCAGCTCCAAGGGTTACAATGAGCAGTTCTTC,CASSSKGYNEQFF
-,TRBJ2-2,-,TRBV29-1,TGCAGCGCTAGACCTGGAGGAGAGCTGTTTTTT,CSARPGGELFF
-,TRBJ1-1,-,TRBV2,TGTGCCAGCCAGACAGTCATGAACACTGAAGCTTTCTTT,CASQTVMNTEAFF
-,TRBJ2-5,-,TRBV7-2,TGTGCCAGCAGCCCGGGTCTCCCAAGGGAGACCCAGTACTTC,CASSPGLPRETQYF
-,TRBJ2-5,once,TRBV2,TGTGCCAGCAGTAGACTAGTCCTATGGTCAGAGACCCAGTACTTC,CASSRLVLWSETQYF
TRBD1,TRBJ1-2,-,TRBV25-1,TGTGCCAGCAAGGTCGGACAGGGAGTCGGCTACACCTTC,CASKVGQGVGYTF
-,TRBJ1-4,-,TRBV28,TGTGCCAGCAGTTTGCGAGGGGAGAATGAAAAACTGTTTTTT,CASSLRGENEKLFF
TRBD2,TRBJ2-4,-,TRBV19,TGTGCCAGTAGTATTAGCGGGAGGGACAACATTCAGTACTTC,CASSISGRDNIQYF
TRBD1,TRBJ1-4,-,TRBV5-1,TGCGCCAGCAGCTCCGGGACAGGGGCCTGGATGCGAGAAAAACTGTTTTTT,CASSSGTGAWMREKLFF
TRBD1,TRBJ1-2,-,TRBV18,TGTGCCAGCTCCCTTGACGGAGGACAGGAAAACTATGGCTACACCTTC,CASSLDGGQENYGYTF
-,TRBJ1-3,few,TRBV28,TGTGCCAGCGGCAGTTGGCGGACTGGAAACACCATATATTTT,CASGSWRTGNTIYF
-,TRBJ1-2,-,TRBV6-1,TGTGCCAGTCTGGACCTACGCGCTAACTATGGCTACACCTTC,CASLDLRANYGYTF
TRBD1,TRBJ2-1,once,TRBV19,TGTGCCAGTAAAGCCCGGACAGGAGCCTACAATGAGCAGTTCTTC,CASKARTGAYNEQFF
-,TRBJ1-1,-,TRBV19,TGTGCCAGTAGTATTCAAACAGGCGGGACTGAAGCTTTCTTT,CASSIQTGGTEAFF